The 29 T cell receptor beta chains given below trace back to one sample, sequenced in a study of T-cell memory formation after mild COVID-19 (dated by TCRdb to the early 2020s). Receptor amplification or capture employed 5' RACE. Instrument used: Illumina NovaSeq 6000. TCRdb reprocessed the public reads (quality trimming at Q25 with fastp, clone calling with MiXCR) and kept in-frame beta chains. Identical CDR3 protein sequences are pooled into one entry, listed with their most common genes and DNA. The sample records some 440,000 distinct CDR3 sequences, about 23% of which are singletons. The ten biggest clones cover approximately 12% of the sample. The specimen sequenced was PBMCs or a T cell subset sorted from them (not recorded which). The receptors come from an adult woman who had mild COVID-19 (a few samples of this study predate the infection). The sample titles of this study are shuffled in the database, so cell type and time point are left out; the donor was told from shared clones.

This clonotype has only a few counts. The chain links TRBV29-1 to TRBJ2-3, with 11 bases that match TRBD2. Germline V gives CDR1 SQVTM, CDR2 ANQGSEA. The CDR3 totals 11 residues. The CDR3 DNA sequence: TGCAGTCTAGCGGGAGGAGATACGCAGTATTTT. Encoded protein: CSLAGGDTQYF.

This clonotype was observed a handful of times. The rearrangement uses TRBV20-1 and TRBJ1-5; possible D gene TRBD1, 5 bases. This CDR3 is 13 amino acids long. Trimming shortened V by 3 bases and J by 2 bases, and 8 bases separated the two germline ends. Looked up from germline, CDR1 is DFQATT and CDR2 is SNEGSKA (reference sequence). CDR3 sequence: CSARAQGNQPQHF. In DNA form, the CDR3 reads TGCAGTGCTAGGGCACAGGGCAATCAGCCCCAGCATTTT.

Only a few counts were recorded for this clonotype. The chain combines TRBV29-1 with TRBJ2-7, with no clear D. The CDR3 contains 12 residues. V shed 4 bases and J shed 3 bases, with 10 bases lying between them. Germline values: CDR1 SQVTM, CDR2 ANQGSEA. CDR3 nucleotides: TGCAGCGTTGGAAGGTCCGACTACGAGCAGTACTTC. This codes for CSVGRSDYEQYF.

This clonotype was observed a handful of times. The DNA for the CDR3 is TGCAGTGCTAGAACCGGGACTAGCTTTGGCGGGGAGCTGTTTTTT. Its translation: CSARTGTSFGGELFF. This chain links TRBV20-1 with TRBJ2-2, with 9 bases lining up with TRBD2. J was trimmed by 7 bases and V by 2 bases; bases with no gene match: 8. Germline V gene sequence: CDR1 DFQATT, CDR2 SNEGSKA (reference sequence). There are 15 residues in the CDR3.

Only a few counts were recorded for this clonotype. The J gene is TRBJ2-1, the V gene TRBV24-1; no definite D call. Germline V gene lookup returns CDR1 KGHDR and CDR2 SFDVKD. Trimming cost V 1 base and J 10 bases, with 13 bases left between them. The CDR3 length is 14 residues. The CDR3 reads CATSDFSYGVEQFF. CDR3 sequence (DNA): TGTGCCACCAGTGATTTTAGTTATGGCGTCGAGCAGTTCTTC.

CDR3 DNA sequence: TGTGCCAGCAGTCACCGGGACAGGGACACTGAAGCTTTCTTT. Protein: CASSHRDRDTEAFF. The gene calls are TRBV12-3 or TRBV12-4 and TRBJ1-1, with 9 bases aligning to TRBD1. The CDR3 runs 14 residues. Trimming removed 5 bases from V and 3 bases from J; junction bases left unmatched: 4.

In this sample, this clonotype turned up a few times. The rearrangement joins TRBV20-1 to TRBJ2-3, with D tentatively TRBD1 (6 bases). This CDR3 region has 17 residues. Between the trimmed V and J ends, which lost 7 bases and 1 base, there was a span of 24 bases. Germline values: CDR1 DFQATT, CDR2 SNEGSKA (reference sequence). The CDR3 coding sequence is TGCAGTGTCCGGGGTGCCAGGGGCGAAATGGGCACAGATACGCAGTATTTT. As protein: CSVRGARGEMGTDTQYF.

This rearrangement joins TRBV24-1 to TRBJ1-5; D is ambiguous. Germline CDR1 and CDR2: KGHDR and SFDVKD. The CDR3 runs to 13 residues. Trimming cost V 3 bases and J 3 bases, with 5 bases left between them. Here the CDR3 DNA reads TGTGCCACCAGTGATACAAACAATCAGCCCCAGCATTTT. Its translation is CATSDTNNQPQHF.

This clonotype has only a few counts. The chain links TRBV5-1 to TRBJ1-1; D perhaps matches TRBD1 (5 bases). V lost 2 bases and J lost 2, with 13 bases in between. Germline V gives CDR1 SGHRS, CDR2 YFSETQ. The CDR3 length is 15 residues. The CDR3 DNA reads TGCGCCAGCAGCTTAAGGCGGGGGGAAAACACTGAAGCTTTCTTT. Its translation: CASSLRRGENTEAFF.

Only a few counts were recorded for this clonotype. The chain is built from TRBV29-1 and TRBJ2-7; 8 nucleotides match TRBD2. CDR3 length: 15 residues. With 7 bases clipped from V and 2 bases from J, the junction kept 13 bases outside the gene matches. The germline CDR1 and CDR2 sequences are SQVTM and ANQGSEA. CDR3 amino acids: CSAVMMGLVTYEQYF. CDR3 bases: TGCAGCGCGGTTATGATGGGACTAGTTACCTACGAGCAGTACTTC.

This clonotype was counted a few times. The chain carries TRBV18 and TRBJ2-7; D gene uncertain. The length of the CDR3 is 11 residues. The germline CDR1 and CDR2 sequences are KGHSH and LQKENI. Trimming took 2 bases from V and 6 from J, leaving 5 bases between them. CDR3 amino acids: CASSPSREQYF. Here the CDR3 DNA reads TGTGCCAGCTCACCATCTCGCGAGCAGTACTTC.

The rearrangement joins TRBV10-3 to TRBJ1-1, with D possibly TRBD1 on 5 matching bases. CDR1 ENHRY and CDR2 SYGVKD come from the germline V gene. With 4 bases removed from V and 2 bases from J, the gap between germline ends came to 8 bases. This CDR3 spans 13 amino acids. The CDR3 region is CAISGTSNTEAFF. CDR3 DNA: TGTGCCATCAGTGGGACATCCAACACTGAAGCTTTCTTT.

This CDR3 is CASSAGLSDEQYF. CDR3 sequence (DNA): TGTGCCAGCAGCGCCGGCCTGTCGGACGAGCAGTACTTC. The chain is built from TRBV5-4 and TRBJ2-7; D uncertain. CDR3 size: 13 residues. The V end was cut by 4 bases, the J end by 5 bases, with 13 bases between. Germline V gene lookup returns CDR1 SGHNT and CDR2 YYREEE (reference sequence).

This clonotype was recorded a few times. The chain has TRBV6-2 or TRBV6-3 and TRBJ2-3; possible D gene TRBD1, 5 bases. V shed 5 bases and J shed 2 bases, with 23 bases lying between them. Germline loops: CDR1 MNHEY, CDR2 SVGEGT. CDR3 length: 18 amino acids. The CDR3 sequence: CASSRVEGHPIITDTQYF. The CDR3 DNA follows: TGTGCCAGCAGTCGCGTAGAAGGACACCCAATAATCACAGATACGCAGTATTTT.

This clonotype was counted between two and nine times. V and J are TRBV19 and TRBJ1-3; D not resolved. The germline gives CDR1 LNHDA, CDR2 SQIVND (reference sequence). The CDR3 is made up of 17 amino acids. V was clipped by 2 bases and J by 5 bases, with 19 bases between them. DNA of the CDR3: TGTGCCAGTAGTATAAAAGGGTTCGAGGGAAGGCGAAACACCATATATTTT. This translates into CASSIKGFEGRRNTIYF. The full variable domain, its missing parts supplied by reference TRBV19 and TRBJ1-3, is DGGITQSPKYLFRKEGQNVTLSCEQNLNHDAMYWYRQDPGQGLRLIYYSQIVNDFQKGDIAEGYSVSREKKESFPLTVTSAQKNPTAFYLCASSIKGFEGRRNTIYFGEGSWLTVV.

This clonotype was seen repeatedly, ten times or more. The V and J genes are TRBV7-3 and TRBJ2-1; D assignment may be TRBD1 or TRBD2 (6 bases each). The V gene lost 5 bases and the J gene lost 2 bases, with 10 bases spanning the gap. CDR3 length: 14 residues. Germline CDR1 is SGHTA and CDR2 is FQGTGA. CDR3 sequence: CASSRGGTYNEQFF. The CDR3 nucleotides are TGTGCCAGCAGCCGAGGGGGGACCTACAATGAGCAGTTCTTC.

This clonotype was picked up one time. The V and J genes are TRBV28 and TRBJ2-7, with TRBD1 as a possible D gene (6 bases). Germline V gives CDR1 MDHEN, CDR2 SYDVKM. V was clipped by 5 bases and J by 4 bases, with 15 bases between them. The CDR3 sequence is 14 residues long. The CDR3 DNA reads as TGTGCCAGCAGTCCCCCCAATAGGGGGTACGAGCAGTACTTC. It codes for CASSPPNRGYEQYF.

This clonotype turned up a few times. V usage is TRBV4-2 and J usage is TRBJ1-5; the D gene is possibly TRBD1 (5 bases). Deletions cut 4 bases from V and 5 bases from J, with 18 bases between. This CDR3 has 16 amino acids. Germline values: CDR1 LGHNA, CDR2 YNFKEQ. The DNA of the CDR3 is TGTGCCAGCAGCCTTATTCCCGGGACCAGCCATCAGCCCCAGCATTTT. It codes for CASSLIPGTSHQPQHF.

This clonotype was counted a few times. The chain recombines TRBV20-1 with TRBJ2-1, with 7 bases matching TRBD2. The CDR3 covers 18 residues. CDR1 and CDR2 from the germline V gene are DFQATT and SNEGSKA (reference sequence). The V and J ends lost 5 bases and 8 bases, in that order; junction bases with no gene match: 24. In nucleotides, the CDR3 is TGCAGTGCTCGACCCAAGCCGGAGACGGGACTAAATCTCTATGAGCAGTTCTTC. It specifies CSARPKPETGLNLYEQFF.

The chain employs TRBV29-1 and TRBJ2-7, with 8 positions matching TRBD1. Looked up from germline, CDR1 is SQVTM and CDR2 is ANQGSEA. The CDR3 extends over 14 amino acids. The V gene end was trimmed by 4 bases and the J gene end by 1 base; junction bases not matched to a gene: 6. This chain's CDR3 is CSVGTGTGSYEQYF. CDR3 nucleotide sequence: TGCAGCGTTGGTACCGGGACAGGATCCTACGAGCAGTACTTC.

The chain couples TRBV7-2 to TRBJ2-3; TRBD2 agrees at 7 bases. This CDR3 has 17 residues. V lost 2 bases, J lost 2 bases, and 10 bases stayed unmatched. Germline V gene lookup returns CDR1 SGHTA and CDR2 FQGNSA. CDR3 loop: CASSLTGGTHFTDTQYF. CDR3 in DNA: TGTGCCAGCAGCTTAACCGGGGGGACCCACTTCACAGATACGCAGTATTTT.

This sequence joins TRBV7-2 and TRBJ2-3, with 10 bases lining up with TRBD2. Looked up from germline, CDR1 is SGHTA and CDR2 is FQGNSA. With V trimmed by 1 base and J by 7 bases, 8 bases remained unmatched. The CDR3 runs to 16 residues. Here the CDR3 reads CASSLGSSGRYNTQYF. In nucleotides, the CDR3 is TGTGCCAGCAGCTTAGGTTCTAGCGGGAGATATAATACGCAGTATTTT.

The chain is built from TRBV5-1 and TRBJ2-3; D perhaps matches TRBD1 (6 bases). Deletions cut 1 base from V and 0 bases from J, with 12 bases between. The CDR3 sequence is 16 residues long. Per germline, CDR1 SGHRS and CDR2 YFSETQ. DNA of the CDR3: TGCGCCAGCAGCTTGTCCGGGACAACTAGCACAGATACGCAGTATTTT. Translated, it gives CASSLSGTTSTDTQYF.

The V gene is TRBV7-8, the J gene TRBJ2-6; D remains unclear. The V gene lost 2 bases and the J gene lost 4 bases, with 9 bases spanning the gap. CDR3 size: 15 residues. Germline V CDR1 and CDR2: SGHVS, FQNEAQ. The CDR3 sequence is CASSLFHSGANVLTF. The CDR3 DNA follows: TGTGCCAGCAGCTTATTCCACTCGGGGGCCAACGTCCTGACTTTC. The full variable domain, its missing parts supplied by reference TRBV7-8 and TRBJ2-6, is GAGVSQSPRYKVAKRGQDVALRCDPISGHVSLFWYQQALGQGPEFLTYFQNEAQLDKSGLPSDRFFAERPEGSVSTLKIQRTQQEDSAVYLCASSLFHSGANVLTFGAGSRLTVL.

The chain has TRBV6-5 and TRBJ2-1; 9 bases map to TRBD2. V shed 2 bases, J shed 5 bases, and the junction held 4 bases outside the gene matches. The CDR3 has 15 amino acids. Germline V CDR1 and CDR2: MNHEY, SVGAGI. The CDR3 bases are TGTGCCAGCAGTTACCCTAGCGGGACCGACAATGAGCAGTTCTTC. It yields the protein CASSYPSGTDNEQFF.

The rearrangement joins TRBV3-1 to TRBJ2-7, with D uncertain. The CDR3 spans 13 residues. Germline V CDR1 and CDR2: LGHDT, YNNKEL (reference sequence). V was cut by 0 bases and J by 6 bases, with 9 bases left in between. Written as DNA, the CDR3 is TGTGCCAGCAGCCAAGACTACGGGTCCGAGCAGTACTTC. This codes for CASSQDYGSEQYF.

A few counts support this clonotype. The gene calls are TRBV24-1 and TRBJ2-2, with 7 bases that match TRBD1. Germline V lookup: CDR1 KGHDR, CDR2 SFDVKD. The CDR3 is made up of 14 amino acids. After removal of 7 bases from V and 6 bases from J, the junction contained 7 bases not matched to a gene. Here the CDR3 reads CATSLDRDAGELFF. The CDR3 DNA follows: TGTGCCACCAGCCTAGACAGGGACGCCGGGGAGCTGTTTTTT.

In this sample, this clonotype turned up a few times. This sequence joins TRBV5-1 and TRBJ2-7; D call uncertain. V was trimmed by 0 bases and J by 0 bases, leaving 10 bases between them. CDR3 length: 15 residues. The germline V gene has CDR1 SGHRS and CDR2 YFSETQ. This chain's CDR3 is CASSLAAPPSYEQYF. The CDR3 region has the DNA TGCGCCAGCAGCTTGGCGGCTCCGCCCTCCTACGAGCAGTACTTC.

This clonotype was counted only a few times. The chain couples TRBV6-5 to TRBJ2-1, with D perhaps matching TRBD1 (5 bases). From germline, CDR1 is MNHEY and CDR2 SVGAGI. V lost 2 bases and J lost 9, with 20 bases in between. The CDR3 has 16 residues. The CDR3 region is CASSYPRQSGQAEQFF. CDR3 nucleotides: TGTGCCAGCAGTTACCCTAGACAGTCCGGTCAGGCTGAGCAGTTCTTC.